Following are 32 T cell receptor beta chains from one sample sequenced in a study of beta chain features in type 1 diabetes. Findings and caveats of the study: In all four CD4+ subsets, TCRB CDR3 length was significantly, moderately reduced in type 1 diabetes.

Expressed TCRB transcripts got sequenced, as all isolated RNA was reverse transcribed. The data were produced by immunoSEQ multiplex PCR, yet TCRdb's version contains in-frame clones alone and is incomplete. The data contain roughly 260,000 clones, about a tenth of them singletons. These receptors lack a known antigen. The specimen sequenced was naive CD4+ T cells from blood. These receptors were taken from a man aged 25 to 45 with type 1 diabetes.

This chain connects TRBV2 to TRBJ1-2; D might be TRBD1 (5 bases). Germline CDR1 SNHLY, CDR2 FYNNEI. The length of the CDR3 is 13 residues. V lost 5 bases and J lost 4, with 11 bases in between. The DNA of the CDR3 is TGTGCCAGCAGTCAAGACAGATTCTATGGCTACACCTTC. This gives the protein CASSQDRFYGYTF. The variable domain in full, completed from reference TRBV2 and TRBJ1-2, reads EPEVTQTPSHQVTQMGQEVILRCVPISNHLYFYWYRQILGQKVEFLVSFYNNEISEKSEIFDDQFSVERPDGSNFTLKIRSTKLEDSAMYFCASSQDRFYGYTFGSGTRLTVV.

CDR3 protein: CASGDTQYF. CDR3 nucleotides: TGTGCCAGCGGCGATACGCAGTATTTT. The chain is built from TRBV28 and TRBJ2-3; D is unresolved. V was cut by 8 bases and J by 6 bases, with 3 bases left in between. In germline, CDR1 is MDHEN, CDR2 SYDVKM. CDR3 length: 9 residues.

A few counts support this clone. The chain links TRBV9 to TRBJ2-6; D perhaps matches TRBD2 (6 bases). Germline V CDR1 and CDR2: SGDLS, YYNGEE. The CDR3 is 17 residues long. Trimming removed 0 bases from V and 1 base from J, with 11 bases in between. CDR3 in amino acids: CASSVVPGGSGANVLTF. DNA of the CDR3: TGTGCCAGCAGCGTAGTACCCGGGGGTTCTGGGGCCAACGTCCTGACTTTC.

This clone has a handful of counts. The chain has TRBV9 and TRBJ2-3, with D maybe TRBD1 (5 bases). CDR1 and CDR2 (germline): SGDLS, YYNGEE. V lost 6 bases and J lost 5, with 16 bases in between. The CDR3 covers 14 residues. The CDR3 DNA reads as TGTGCCAGCACGGTCGGGCAGGGCATAGATACGCAGTATTTT. It specifies CASTVGQGIDTQYF.

The sample holds a few counts of this clone. V usage is TRBV7-2 and J usage is TRBJ2-7, with a tentative D call TRBD2 (6 bases). CDR3 length equals 14 residues. The germline V gene has CDR1 SGHTA and CDR2 FQGNSA. V was cut by 5 bases and J by 0 bases, with 11 bases left in between. This CDR3 is CASSPRGLSYEQYF. DNA of the CDR3: TGTGCCAGCAGCCCCCGGGGACTCTCCTACGAGCAGTACTTC.

The rearrangement links TRBV18 to TRBJ2-3, with 7 bases lining up with TRBD1. The V and J ends lost 3 bases and 2 bases, in that order; junction bases with no gene match: 2. The CDR3 is 14 amino acids. Germline assignment: CDR1 KGHSH and CDR2 LQKENI. CDR3 residues: CASSPGQTTDTQYF. The CDR3 nucleotides read TGTGCCAGCTCACCGGGACAGACCACAGATACGCAGTATTTT.

This clone turned up a few times. V and J are TRBV30 and TRBJ2-3; 9 bases fit TRBD2. Germline CDR1 reads GTSNPN; CDR2 reads SVGIG (reference sequence). With V trimmed by 5 bases and J by 4 bases, 10 bases remained unmatched. The CDR3 covers 15 residues. Here the CDR3 reads CAWSRSGGLADTQYF. The CDR3 DNA sequence: TGTGCCTGGTCTAGAAGCGGGGGGCTGGCAGATACGCAGTATTTT.

This clone was seen only a few times. The V gene is TRBV7-2, the J gene TRBJ1-2, with 9 bases lining up with TRBD1. J lost 10 bases, V lost 1 base, and 7 bases had no gene match. This CDR3 region has 14 residues. Germline V gives CDR1 SGHTA, CDR2 FQGNSA. CDR3 coding DNA: TGTGCCAGCAGCTTAGGGGACAGGGCTTCTGACTACACCTTC. Protein: CASSLGDRASDYTF. Using reference TRBV7-2 and TRBJ1-2 for the parts outside the CDR3, the full variable domain is GAGVSQSPSNKVTEKGKDVELRCDPISGHTALYWYRQSLGQGLEFLIYFQGNSAPDKSGLPSDRFSAERTGGSVSTLTIQRTQQEDSAVYLCASSLGDRASDYTFGSGTRLTVV.

The chain carries TRBV7-3 and TRBJ2-3; TRBD1 matches 8 bases. Trimming cost V 5 bases and J 3 bases; bases outside gene matches: 7. Germline CDR1 is SGHTA and CDR2 is FQGTGA. The CDR3 loop spans 15 amino acids. CDR3 DNA: TGTGCCAGCAGCAACCAGGGGGCTGCGACAGATACGCAGTATTTT. This encodes CASSNQGAATDTQYF. Variable domain in full (rest from reference TRBV7-3 and TRBJ2-3): GAGVSQTPSNKVTEKGKYVELRCDPISGHTALYWYRQSLGQGPEFLIYFQGTGAADDSGLPNDRFFAVRPEGSVSTLKIQRTERGDSAVYLCASSNQGAATDTQYFGPGTRLTVL.

This clone was found a few times. The V call is TRBV19, the J call TRBJ2-6; TRBD1 matches at 8 bases. Germline-derived CDR1 and CDR2 are LNHDA and SQIVND (reference sequence). This CDR3 has 17 residues. Germline trimming cut 7 bases from V and 1 base from J; bases unmatched to any gene: 9. CDR3 protein: CASTVTGVSSGANVLTF. In nucleotides, the CDR3 is TGTGCCAGTACCGTGACAGGGGTCTCGTCTGGGGCCAACGTCCTGACTTTC.

This clone has more than one count but fewer than ten. The genes are TRBV2 and TRBJ2-7; 8 nucleotides align to TRBD2. There are 15 residues in the CDR3. Germline V lookup: CDR1 SNHLY, CDR2 FYNNEI. J lost 3 bases, V lost 3 bases, and 7 bases had no gene match. Here the CDR3 reads CASSDEAGDRYEQYF. CDR3 coding DNA: TGTGCCAGCAGTGACGAAGCGGGGGACCGCTACGAGCAGTACTTC.

This clone was observed a few times. The chain uses TRBV7-2 and TRBJ2-3; 9 bases are a match to TRBD2. V was pared by 0 bases and J by 5 bases, with 9 bases of the junction left unmatched. CDR3 length equals 17 residues. Germline V gene data show CDR1 as SGHTA and CDR2 as FQGNSA. The CDR3 loop is CASSLAFGGGAEDTQYF. The CDR3 nucleotides read TGTGCCAGCAGCTTAGCGTTCGGCGGGGGGGCAGAAGATACGCAGTATTTT.

The chain couples TRBV29-1 to TRBJ1-4; D is unclear. This CDR3 spans 12 amino acids. The V end was cut by 5 bases, the J end by 7 bases, with 11 bases between. Looked up from germline, CDR1 is SQVTM and CDR2 is ANQGSEA. CDR3 amino acids: CSVSDGVEKLFF. The CDR3 bases are TGCAGCGTTAGTGACGGGGTTGAAAAACTGTTTTTT.

This clone was seen more than once but under ten times. The rearrangement uses TRBV2 and TRBJ2-1; 7 bases fit TRBD2. There are 15 residues in the CDR3. V lost 4 bases to trimming and J lost 2 bases; unmatched junction nucleotides: 5. Germline assignment: CDR1 SNHLY and CDR2 FYNNEI. CDR3 protein: CASSGGGLPYNEQFF. DNA of the CDR3: TGTGCCAGCAGTGGGGGAGGGCTTCCCTACAATGAGCAGTTCTTC. The variable domain in full, with the rest retrieved from reference TRBV2 and TRBJ2-1, is EPEVTQTPSHQVTQMGQEVILRCVPISNHLYFYWYRQILGQKVEFLVSFYNNEISEKSEIFDDQFSVERPDGSNFTLKIRSTKLEDSAMYFCASSGGGLPYNEQFFGPGTRLTVL.

The chain couples TRBV7-3 to TRBJ1-1, with TRBD1 matching 9 bases. The germline CDR1 and CDR2 sequences are SGHTA and FQGTGA. This CDR3 spans 14 amino acids. With V trimmed by 6 bases and J by 6 bases, 8 bases remained unmatched. The CDR3 loop is CASRWDRASPEAFF. The DNA of the CDR3 is TGTGCCAGCAGATGGGACAGGGCATCTCCTGAAGCTTTCTTT.

This clone was picked up a small number of times. The chain is built from TRBV11-2 and TRBJ2-3, with TRBD2 matching 8 bases. CDR1 and CDR2 from the germline V gene are SGHAT and FQNNGV. The CDR3 is made up of 14 amino acids. The trim removed 4 bases at V and 1 base at J, leaving 1 base unmatched. The CDR3 DNA is TGTGCCAGCAGCTCGCGGGGGGGCACAGATACGCAGTATTTT. It yields the protein CASSSRGGTDTQYF.

The J gene is TRBJ1-1, the V gene TRBV5-4, with 8 bases matching TRBD1. CDR3 length equals 14 residues. CDR1 SGHNT and CDR2 YYREEE come from the germline V gene (reference sequence). After removal of 0 bases from V and 6 bases from J, the junction contained 4 bases not matched to a gene. The DNA for the CDR3 is TGTGCCAGCAGCTTGGCGGACAGGGATTCTGAAGCTTTCTTT. This encodes CASSLADRDSEAFF.

This clone was found a few times. The V call is TRBV4-2, the J call TRBJ2-3, with D unresolved. The CDR3 runs 12 residues. The germline V gene has CDR1 LGHNA and CDR2 YNFKEQ. Deletions cut 5 bases from V and 6 bases from J, with 9 bases between. The CDR3 spells CASSFSRDTQYF. Written as DNA, the CDR3 is TGTGCCAGCAGCTTTTCTCGGGATACGCAGTATTTT.

The chain uses TRBV18 and TRBJ2-1, with 8 bases fitting TRBD1. V lost 3 bases, J lost 8 bases, and 6 bases stayed unmatched. Germline CDR1 KGHSH, CDR2 LQKENI. The CDR3 is 14 amino acids. CDR3 residues: CASSPRDRNDEQFF. CDR3 bases: TGTGCCAGCTCACCCCGGGACAGGAACGATGAGCAGTTCTTC. The variable domain in full, with the rest retrieved from reference TRBV18 and TRBJ2-1, is NAGVMQNPRHLVRRRGQEARLRCSPMKGHSHVYWYRQLPEEGLKFMVYLQKENIIDESGMPKERFSAEFPKEGPSILRIQQVVRGDSAAYFCASSPRDRNDEQFFGPGTRLTVL.

This clone has only a few counts. The CDR3 DNA reads TGTGCCAGCAGCCCGGACGGGACAGGGACTGAAGCTTTCTTT. Encoded protein: CASSPDGTGTEAFF. V usage is TRBV9 and J usage is TRBJ1-1; 9 bases fit TRBD1. Trimming at V came to 4 bases and at J to 5 bases, leaving 6 bases not matched to a gene. Per the germline V gene, CDR1 is SGDLS and CDR2 is YYNGEE. The length of the CDR3 is 14 residues.

There are a few counts of this clone. The chain carries TRBV5-6 and TRBJ2-7, with a weak D call TRBD1 (6 bases). The germline V gene encodes CDR1 SGHDT and CDR2 YYEEEE. This CDR3 comprises 15 residues. Trimming removed 4 bases at V and 2 bases at J, with 16 bases between. Written as DNA, the CDR3 is TGTGCCAGCAGCCTGATCGGGGACAAAACCTACGAGCAGTACTTC. Its protein is CASSLIGDKTYEQYF. Looking up the rest from reference TRBV5-6 and TRBJ2-7 gives the full variable domain: DAGVTQSPTHLIKTRGQQVTLRCSPKSGHDTVSWYQQALGQGPQFIFQYYEEEERQRGNFPDRFSGHQFPNYSSELNVNALLLGDSALYLCASSLIGDKTYEQYFGPGTRLTVT.

This clone was observed a handful of times. CDR3 protein: CASSERGRGDYGYTF. DNA of the CDR3: TGTGCCAGCAGTGAAAGAGGGAGGGGTGACTATGGCTACACCTTC. The chain couples TRBV2 to TRBJ1-2, with a tentative D call TRBD1 (5 bases). The germline V gene encodes CDR1 SNHLY and CDR2 FYNNEI. V shed 2 bases and J shed 3 bases, with 13 bases lying between them. This CDR3 is built from 15 residues.

A few counts support this clone. The chain uses TRBV7-9 and TRBJ2-1, with 9 bases matching TRBD1. With V trimmed by 1 base and J by 4 bases, 2 bases remained unmatched. This CDR3 is 15 amino acids long. Germline values: CDR1 SEHNR, CDR2 FQNEAQ (reference sequence). The chain's CDR3 is CASSLGDRVYNEQFF. Written as DNA, the CDR3 is TGTGCCAGCAGCTTAGGGGACAGGGTTTACAATGAGCAGTTCTTC.

The chain has TRBV7-9 and TRBJ2-7; D possibly corresponds to TRBD1 (6 bases). V dropped 5 bases and J dropped 2 bases, with 13 bases sitting between them. There are 14 residues in the CDR3. Germline assignment: CDR1 SEHNR and CDR2 FQNEAQ (reference sequence). Written as DNA, the CDR3 is TGTGCCAGCAGCCGCCAGGGGAGCCCCTACGAGCAGTACTTC. Encoded protein: CASSRQGSPYEQYF.

This clone came up a few times. The chain recombines TRBV29-1 with TRBJ2-7; 12 bases agree with TRBD1. The trim removed 6 bases at V and 5 bases at J, leaving 8 bases unmatched. This CDR3 is built from 14 residues. The germline gives CDR1 SQVTM, CDR2 ANQGSEA. This CDR3 is CSVEPGQGANEQYF. The CDR3 DNA follows: TGCAGCGTCGAACCGGGACAGGGGGCGAACGAGCAGTACTTC.

In its sample, this clone was seen many times. The chain links TRBV23-1 to TRBJ2-1; possible D gene TRBD1, 6 bases. TRBV23-1 is given ORF status, its function remaining uncertain. This CDR3 region has 16 residues. V lost 3 bases, J lost 3 bases, and 15 bases lay in between. The CDR3 bases are TGCGCCAGCAGTCATACCGGGACATACGACTACAATGAGCAGTTCTTC. It encodes CASSHTGTYDYNEQFF.

V gene TRBV5-1 combines with J gene TRBJ2-7; D is unclear. The CDR3 is 13 amino acids. With 0 bases removed from V and 3 bases from J, the gap between germline ends came to 7 bases. Per germline, CDR1 SGHRS and CDR2 YFSETQ. The CDR3 region has the DNA TGCGCCAGCAGCTTGGGGAGTAACTACGAGCAGTACTTC. Residues: CASSLGSNYEQYF.

This chain links TRBV7-9 with TRBJ2-3, with 8 bases lining up with TRBD1. Germline assignment: CDR1 SEHNR and CDR2 FQNEAQ (reference sequence). This CDR3 has 15 amino acids. Trimming at V came to 5 bases and at J to 4 bases, leaving 8 bases not matched to a gene. The CDR3 here is CASSRSGGWPDTQYF. The CDR3 DNA reads TGTGCCAGCAGCCGCTCAGGGGGCTGGCCAGATACGCAGTATTTT.

This rearrangement joins TRBV30 to TRBJ1-4, with TRBD1 identical over 8 bases. There are 13 residues in the CDR3. V shed 3 bases, J shed 5 bases, and the junction held 2 bases outside the gene matches. The germline CDR1 and CDR2 sequences are GTSNPN and SVGIG (reference sequence). The CDR3, as DNA: TGTGCCTGGAGCCGGGACAGGAATGAAAAACTGTTTTTT. Protein sequence: CAWSRDRNEKLFF.

The chain combines TRBV29-1 with TRBJ1-2; D remains unclear. The germline gives CDR1 SQVTM, CDR2 ANQGSEA. The CDR3 runs to 12 residues. V lost 1 base, J lost 4 bases, and 7 bases lay in between. CDR3 in amino acids: CSVEAISYGYTF. DNA for the CDR3: TGCAGCGTTGAAGCTATATCCTATGGCTACACCTTC.

V gene TRBV7-9 combines with J gene TRBJ2-1, with D unclear. Between the trimmed V and J ends, which lost 1 base and 0 bases, there was a span of 7 bases. Germline CDR1 is SEHNR and CDR2 is FQNEAQ (reference sequence). The CDR3 totals 15 residues. The CDR3 DNA sequence: TGTGCCAGCAGCTTAGTAACTGGCTCCTACAATGAGCAGTTCTTC. Its protein is CASSLVTGSYNEQFF.

The rearrangement joins TRBV6-6 to TRBJ1-1; D is uncertain. V was shortened by 1 base and J by 1 base, with 4 bases between the two germline ends. Per germline, CDR1 MNHNY and CDR2 SVGAGI (reference sequence). The CDR3 totals 13 residues. The CDR3 DNA reads as TGTGCCAGCAGTTACTTCAGGAACACTGAAGCTTTCTTT. Translated: CASSYFRNTEAFF.